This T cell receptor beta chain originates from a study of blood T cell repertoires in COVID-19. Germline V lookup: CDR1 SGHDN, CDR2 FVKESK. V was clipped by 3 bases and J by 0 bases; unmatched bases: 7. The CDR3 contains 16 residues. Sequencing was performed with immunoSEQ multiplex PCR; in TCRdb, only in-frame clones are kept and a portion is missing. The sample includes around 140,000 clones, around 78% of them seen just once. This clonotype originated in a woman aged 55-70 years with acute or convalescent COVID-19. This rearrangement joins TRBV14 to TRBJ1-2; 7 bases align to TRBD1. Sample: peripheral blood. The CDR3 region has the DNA TGTGCCAGCAGCCAGCGACAGGGAACAACTAACTATGGCTACACCTTC. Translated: CASSQRQGTTNYGYTF.